This T cell receptor beta chain emerged from a study of T cells after yellow fever vaccination. Study overall: In the case of low-cell-number fractions, SMART-Seq v4 Ultra Low Input was used for preparation.

In TCRdb, the 5' RACE reads were re-called with MiXCR into one record per CDR3 protein. The table lists just under 600,000 distinct CDR3 sequences, roughly 13% of them singletons. This clonotype was counted only a few times. This CDR3 contains 13 residues. Germline V gene data show CDR1 as SGHNT and CDR2 as YYREEE (reference sequence). V dropped 2 bases and J dropped 5 bases, with 9 bases sitting between them. The sequencing here drew on PBMCs, taken on the day of the yellow fever booster vaccination. The chain carries TRBV5-4 and TRBJ2-3; no reliable D call. The receptor was derived from a man between 25 and 39 years old who received the YFV17D yellow fever vaccine. CDR3 protein: CASSFEVRDTQYF. The CDR3 bases are TGTGCCAGCAGCTTTGAGGTTCGAGATACGCAGTATTTT.